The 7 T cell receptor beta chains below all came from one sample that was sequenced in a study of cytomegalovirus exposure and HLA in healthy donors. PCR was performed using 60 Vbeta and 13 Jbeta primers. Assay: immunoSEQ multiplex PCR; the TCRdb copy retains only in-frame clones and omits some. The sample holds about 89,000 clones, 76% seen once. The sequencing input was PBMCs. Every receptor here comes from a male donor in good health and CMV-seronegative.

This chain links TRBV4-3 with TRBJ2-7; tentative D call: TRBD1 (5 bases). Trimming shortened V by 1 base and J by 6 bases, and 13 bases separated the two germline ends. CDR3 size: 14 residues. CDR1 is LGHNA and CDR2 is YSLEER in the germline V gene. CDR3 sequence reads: CASSQGLQEREQYF. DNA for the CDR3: TGCGCCAGCAGCCAAGGCCTACAGGAGCGCGAGCAGTACTTC.

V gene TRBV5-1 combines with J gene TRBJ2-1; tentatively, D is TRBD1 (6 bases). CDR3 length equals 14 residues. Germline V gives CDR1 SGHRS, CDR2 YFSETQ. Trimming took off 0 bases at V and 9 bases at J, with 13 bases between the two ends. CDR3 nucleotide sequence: TGCGCCAGCAGCTTGGAGCAGGGGCGGACTGAGCAGTTCTTC. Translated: CASSLEQGRTEQFF.

The DNA for the CDR3 is TGTGCCATCAGTTGGACAGACGTGAACACTGAAGCTTTCTTT. This encodes CAISWTDVNTEAFF. This rearrangement joins TRBV10-3 to TRBJ1-1, with D maybe TRBD1 (6 bases). Germline values: CDR1 ENHRY, CDR2 SYGVKD. Trimming cost V 5 bases and J 0 bases, with 10 bases left between them. The CDR3 is made up of 14 amino acids.

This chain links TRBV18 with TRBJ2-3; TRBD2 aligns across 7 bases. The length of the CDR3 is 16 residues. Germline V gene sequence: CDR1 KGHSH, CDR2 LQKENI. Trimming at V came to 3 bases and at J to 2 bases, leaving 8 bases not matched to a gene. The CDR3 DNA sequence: TGTGCCAGCTCACCTCCCCTAGCGGACTCCACAGATACGCAGTATTTT. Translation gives CASSPPLADSTDTQYF.

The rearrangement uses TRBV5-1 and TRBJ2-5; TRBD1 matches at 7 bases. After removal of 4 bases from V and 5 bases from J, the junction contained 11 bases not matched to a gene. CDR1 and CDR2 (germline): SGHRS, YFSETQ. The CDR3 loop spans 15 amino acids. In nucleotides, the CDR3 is TGCGCCAGCAGCCCCTCTGACAGGGCTGAGGAGACCCAGTACTTC. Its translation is CASSPSDRAEETQYF.

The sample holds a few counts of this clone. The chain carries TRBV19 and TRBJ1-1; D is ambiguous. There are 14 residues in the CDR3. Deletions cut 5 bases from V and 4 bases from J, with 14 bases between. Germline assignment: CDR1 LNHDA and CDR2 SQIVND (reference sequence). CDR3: CASSLGPGSTEAFF. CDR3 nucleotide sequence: TGTGCCAGTAGTTTGGGCCCTGGAAGCACTGAAGCTTTCTTT. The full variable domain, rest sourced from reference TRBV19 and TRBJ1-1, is DGGITQSPKYLFRKEGQNVTLSCEQNLNHDAMYWYRQDPGQGLRLIYYSQIVNDFQKGDIAEGYSVSREKKESFPLTVTSAQKNPTAFYLCASSLGPGSTEAFFGQGTRLTVV.

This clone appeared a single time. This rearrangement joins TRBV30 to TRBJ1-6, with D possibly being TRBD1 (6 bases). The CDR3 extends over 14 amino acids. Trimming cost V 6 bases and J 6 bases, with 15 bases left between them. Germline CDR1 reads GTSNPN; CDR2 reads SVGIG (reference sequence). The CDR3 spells CACAHGRGNSPLHF. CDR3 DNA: TGTGCCTGCGCCCACGGCAGGGGTAATTCACCCCTCCACTTT.